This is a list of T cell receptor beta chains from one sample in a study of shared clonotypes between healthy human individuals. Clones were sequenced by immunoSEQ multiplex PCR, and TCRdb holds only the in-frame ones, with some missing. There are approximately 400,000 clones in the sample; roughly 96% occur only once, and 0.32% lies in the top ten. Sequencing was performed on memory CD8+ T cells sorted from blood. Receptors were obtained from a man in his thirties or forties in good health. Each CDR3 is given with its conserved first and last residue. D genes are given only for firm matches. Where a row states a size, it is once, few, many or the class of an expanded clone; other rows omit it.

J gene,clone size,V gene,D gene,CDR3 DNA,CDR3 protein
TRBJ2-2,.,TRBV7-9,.,TGTGCCAGCAGCCCAGACACCGGGGAGCTGTTTTTT,CASSPDTGELFF
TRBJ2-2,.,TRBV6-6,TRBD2,TGTGCCAGCATCTCTAGCGGGACCACCGGGGAGCTGTTTTTT,CASISSGTTGELFF
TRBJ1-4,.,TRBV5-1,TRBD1,TGCGCCAGCAGCTCCCTCGCCGGGACAGGGGTGGAGGGACTGTTTTTT,CASSSLAGTGVEGLFF
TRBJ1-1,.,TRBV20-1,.,TGCAGTGGTCGGACGGTCGAAGCTTTCTTT,CSGRTVEAFF
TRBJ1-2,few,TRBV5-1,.,TGCGCCAGCAGCACAGGGAACTATGGCTACACCTTC,CASSTGNYGYTF
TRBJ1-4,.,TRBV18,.,TGTGCCAGCTCACCACCTACTAGAGCCTCTGGTGAAAAACTGTTTTTT,CASSPPTRASGEKLFF
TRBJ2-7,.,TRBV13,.,TGTGCCAGCAGCTCGACAGCTTCTTACGAGCAGTACTTC,CASSSTASYEQYF
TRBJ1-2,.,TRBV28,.,TGTGCCAGCAGTTTGGCTAACTATGGCTACACCTTC,CASSLANYGYTF
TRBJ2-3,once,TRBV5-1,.,TGCGCCAGCAGCTTGGCCCAGGGCTTCTCAGATACGCAGTATTTT,CASSLAQGFSDTQYF
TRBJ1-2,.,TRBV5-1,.,TGCGCCAGCAGCTTGGGCAGGTGGAACTATGGCTACACCTTC,CASSLGRWNYGYTF
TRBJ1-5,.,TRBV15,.,TGTGCCACCAGCAGTGAACGTCTGGACCGAAATCAGCCCCAGCATTTT,CATSSERLDRNQPQHF
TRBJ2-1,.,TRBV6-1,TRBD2,TGTGCCAGCAGTGAACGGGGGCTAGCGGGGCCCTCAAGAGAGTTCTTC,CASSERGLAGPSREFF
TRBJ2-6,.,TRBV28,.,TGTGCCAGCACAAGGGGGTCTGGGGCCAACGTCCTGACTTTC,CASTRGSGANVLTF
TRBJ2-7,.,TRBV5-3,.,TGTGCCAGAAGCTGTGAGTGGGACGGTCACGAGCAGTACTTC,CARSCEWDGHEQYF